This entry describes one TCR beta chain. Which antigen it targets is not known. No base qualities exist here, and no much larger clone lies one base off it. The trial excluded patients who had a history of autoimmune disease or who were on systemic immunosuppression. Peripheral blood for TCR sequencing was drawn from every dose cohort at baseline, at cycle 4 day 1 and at cycle 7 day 1. The samples were taken from a phase I, first-in-human, multicenter, open-label dose-escalation trial of ivuxolimab. Adults with locally advanced or metastatic melanoma, renal cell carcinoma, hepatocellular carcinoma or head and neck squamous cell carcinoma were enrolled in the trial. Before TCR sequencing, CD4+ and CD8+ T cells were separately sorted from peripheral blood. V loses 7 bases at its end and J loses 7 bases; junction bases beyond the gene matches: 12. The germline V gene sets CDR1 to SQVTM and CDR2 to ANQGSEA. Reading from cysteine to phenylalanine, the CDR3 counts 14 amino acids. Just the 42-base CDR3 DNA is kept, in frame starting at base 1.

The sample comes from a study of OX40 agonist ivuxolimab in advanced cancers. With regard to the full study: Ivuxolimab was an agonistic, fully human IgG2 monoclonal antibody directed against OX40 (CD134), a costimulatory receptor. Intravenous ivuxolimab was administered to patients every 2 weeks at six dose levels: 0.01, 0.1, 0.3, 1.5, 3 and 10 mg/kg. Among the roughly 54 dose-escalation patients, around 20 had hepatocellular carcinoma, 15 or so melanoma, 9 renal cell carcinoma and 9 head and neck cancer. A male proportion of 82.7% and a mean age of around 60 years, ranging from about 20 to 85, were recorded for the dose-escalation cohort. Patients were allowed to have had prior anti-PD-1, anti-PD-L1 or anti-CTLA-4 therapy, and around 41% of the dose-escalation patients had previously received checkpoint inhibitors. Partial responses occurred in three dose-escalation patients: two with cutaneous melanoma and one with hepatocellular carcinoma. Peripheral TCRbeta sequencing was intended to test whether TCR sequence diversity was altered and clonal T-cell expansion was caused by ivuxolimab. The paper describes the monotherapy dose-escalation part (N = 52 patients) of the phase I trial of ivuxolimab.

To sequence the TCRbeta CDR3 region, genomic DNA was isolated from the sorted cells. TCRbeta CDR3 regions were sequenced using the immunoSEQ Assay. The source is immuneACCESS, and TCRdb retained only in-frame sequences with V and J called. Part of the clones is not carried over; for the studies checked, unresolved V genes explain less than half of this, and the remainder is unexplained. The sample includes 50,000 to 65,000 clones, with approximately 90% observed a single time. Of the sample, less than 0.75% falls within the top ten clones. General conclusions and limits of the study: The antigen specificity of the peripheral T cells that underwent clonal expansion was not determined. Low levels of normalized T-cell clonal expansion were also seen in some patients who did not respond. In the 0.1-3.0 mg/kg groups, partial responders had among the lowest normalized peripheral clonal expansion, particularly in CD8+ T cells. At doses of 0.1 to 3.0 mg/kg, clonal expansion of both CD4+ and CD8+ blood T cells was observed from baseline to week 6. After ivuxolimab, expanded clones were on average more numerous among CD8+ T cells than among CD4+ T cells.

This TCR was sampled from an adult with an advanced solid tumor such as melanoma, head and neck, liver or kidney cancer. The sequence is built from TRBV29-1 and TRBJ2-7, and 11 bases in between align with TRBD2. The material was CD4+ or CD8+ T cells sorted from blood, obtained in a trial of the OX40 agonist ivuxolimab. In nucleotide form, the sequence is TGCAGCGGCCGGTTTAGCGGGAGGGCCGGGGAGCAGTACTTC. Translated, it reads CSGRFSGRAGEQYF.